The rows below give T cell receptor beta chains drawn from one sample of a study of coeliac disease. Sequencing used immunoSEQ multiplex PCR; TCRdb keeps in-frame clones, though not all of them. This table holds about 2,200 clones, roughly 57% found once. Sequenced sample: lamina propria lymphocytes from the gut. The receptors here all came from a woman aged 25 to 39 with active celiac disease. CDR3s include the opening cysteine and the closing phenylalanine or tryptophan. The order of the fields is clone size, V gene, J gene, CDR3 protein. Clone size is given for some rows only: seen once, a few or many times, or a class if the clone is expanded.

>.|TRBV2|TRBJ2-3
CASGLDKGPWDTQYF
>.|TRBV6-1|TRBJ1-1
CASSYPGGSPEAFF
>.|TRBV13|TRBJ2-7
CASSSPTGEMYEQYF
>.|TRBV27|TRBJ2-1
CASDSRPRLAGINEQFF
>.|TRBV7-3|TRBJ2-2
CASSLTPIKTGELFF
>.|TRBV5-6|TRBJ1-5
CASSLAGNQPQHF
>.|TRBV6-1|TRBJ2-2
CASSPLRGELFF
>.|TRBV19|TRBJ2-5
CASSWSRGEQETQYF
>few|TRBV2|TRBJ2-1
CASSPQKRVASYNEQFF
>.|TRBV7-8|TRBJ2-3
CASSSGGRWPQYF
>.|TRBV5-5|TRBJ2-7
CASSLGGNYEQYF
>.|TRBV7-8|TRBJ2-2
CASSLVSPDWGVGGELFF
>.|TRBV30|TRBJ2-2
CASLGVYTGELFF
>.|TRBV7-8|TRBJ2-3
CASSPRLAGEVTDTQYF
>.|TRBV7-2|TRBJ1-5
CASSFLTLPGEPQHF
>large|TRBV7-9|TRBJ2-7
CASSHGGRTSEWSYEQYF
>.|TRBV15|TRBJ2-2
CATTNSGGSTGELFF
>few|TRBV25-1|TRBJ2-7
CASRFSGRANEQYF
>.|TRBV5-8|TRBJ1-1
CASSWWEGKGVEAFF
>.|TRBV23-1|TRBJ2-7
CARLGTYEQYF
>.|TRBV11-2|TRBJ2-7
CASSNGLAGGYEQYF
>once|TRBV27|TRBJ2-1
CASSLGRFGQFF
>large|TRBV7-6|TRBJ1-1
CASSSPGAQATDLNTEAFF
>.|TRBV7-6|TRBJ1-5
CASSLGDSGQPQHF
>.|TRBV1|TRBJ1-4
CTSSQPRGQGEKLFF
>.|TRBV10-3|TRBJ2-1
CAIRDEAGGEDEQFF
>.|TRBV7-9|TRBJ2-1
CASSHLQGRVSEQFF